One T cell receptor (beta chain) is described in this entry. The germline V gene has CDR1 SGHRS and CDR2 YFSETQ. The CDR3 runs 12 residues. V gave up 3 bases and J gave up 8 bases, with 12 bases separating them. The record originates from a study of OX40 agonist ivuxolimab in advanced cancers. On the study more broadly: Three dose-escalation patients had partial responses: one with hepatocellular carcinoma and two with cutaneous melanoma.

Sampling times: baseline, cycle 4 day 1, cycle 7 day 1. Here immunoSEQ multiplex PCR was the method, and the copy in TCRdb shows in-frame clones only, minus some. The data show 65,000 or so clones, around 84% seen once. The source of this sequence is an adult with an advanced solid tumor such as melanoma, head and neck, liver or kidney cancer. The J gene is TRBJ2-7, the V gene TRBV5-1, with D possibly being TRBD2 (5 bases). The sample consisted of CD4+ or CD8+ T cells sorted from blood, taken in a trial of the OX40 agonist ivuxolimab. CDR3 in DNA: TGCGCCAGCAGCTCAGGAGGTATTAAGCAGTACTTC. This translates into CASSSGGIKQYF. The whole variable domain, remainder taken from reference TRBV5-1 and TRBJ2-7, is KAGVTQTPRYLIKTRGQQVTLSCSPISGHRSVSWYQQTPGQGLQFLFEYFSETQRNKGNFPGRFSGRQFSNSRSEMNVSTLELGDSALYLCASSSGGIKQYFGPGTRLTVT.